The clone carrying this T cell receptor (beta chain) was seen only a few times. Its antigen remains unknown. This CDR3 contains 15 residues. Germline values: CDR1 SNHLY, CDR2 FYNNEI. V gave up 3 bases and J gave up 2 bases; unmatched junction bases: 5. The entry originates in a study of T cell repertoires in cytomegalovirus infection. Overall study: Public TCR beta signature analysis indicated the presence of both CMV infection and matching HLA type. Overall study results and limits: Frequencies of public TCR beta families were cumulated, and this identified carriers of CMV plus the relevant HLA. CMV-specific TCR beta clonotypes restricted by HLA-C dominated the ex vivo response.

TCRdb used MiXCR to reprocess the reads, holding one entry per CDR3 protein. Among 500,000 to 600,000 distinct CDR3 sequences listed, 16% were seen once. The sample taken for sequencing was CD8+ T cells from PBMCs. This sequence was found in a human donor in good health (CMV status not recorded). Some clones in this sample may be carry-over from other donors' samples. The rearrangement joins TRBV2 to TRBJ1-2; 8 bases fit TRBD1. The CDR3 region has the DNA TGTGCCAGCAGTGAGCTGGGACAGGAGAACTATGGCTACACCTTC. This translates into CASSELGQENYGYTF.